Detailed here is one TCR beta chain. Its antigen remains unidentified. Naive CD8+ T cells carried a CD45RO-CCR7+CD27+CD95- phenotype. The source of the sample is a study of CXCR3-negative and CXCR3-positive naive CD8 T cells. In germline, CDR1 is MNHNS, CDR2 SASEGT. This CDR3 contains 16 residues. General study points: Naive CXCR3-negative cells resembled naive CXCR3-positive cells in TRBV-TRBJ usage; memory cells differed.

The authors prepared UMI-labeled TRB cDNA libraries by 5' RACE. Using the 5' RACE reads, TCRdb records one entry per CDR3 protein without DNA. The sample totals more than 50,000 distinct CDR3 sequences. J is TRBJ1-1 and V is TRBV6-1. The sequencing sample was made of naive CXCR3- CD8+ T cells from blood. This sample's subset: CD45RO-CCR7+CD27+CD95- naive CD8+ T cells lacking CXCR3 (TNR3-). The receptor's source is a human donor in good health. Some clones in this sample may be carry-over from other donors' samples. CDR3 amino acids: CASSSPSEGPGTEAFF.